This TCR beta chain comes out of a study of T cell responses to AZD1222 COVID-19 vaccine. TCRdb's copy holds only in-frame clones and misses some; the assay was immunoSEQ multiplex PCR. The sample carries about 180,000 clones, 94% recorded once. Germline V CDR1 and CDR2: SGHNT, YYREEE (reference sequence). V was trimmed by 6 bases and J by 4 bases, leaving 11 bases between them. The CDR3 runs 13 residues. The sequence came from an adult who received the AZD1222 COVID-19 vaccine. This sequence joins TRBV5-4 and TRBJ1-5; tentative D call: TRBD1 (5 bases). The sequences come from peripheral blood, collected 28 days after the second AZD1222 dose. The CDR3 spells CASNVRVNQPQHF. For the CDR3, the DNA is TGTGCCAGCAATGTCAGGGTGAATCAGCCCCAGCATTTT.